This T cell receptor (beta chain) originates from a study of cytomegalovirus exposure and HLA in healthy donors. Deletions cut 3 bases from V and 2 bases from J, with 11 bases between. Germline values: CDR1 LNHDA, CDR2 SQIVND (reference sequence). The CDR3 is made up of 16 amino acids. The PCR ran on 60 Vbeta and 13 Jbeta primers. Here immunoSEQ multiplex PCR was the method, and the copy in TCRdb shows in-frame clones only, minus some. The sample shows about 200,000 clones, 65% to 85% of them seen only once. The J gene is TRBJ2-6, the V gene TRBV19; D perhaps matches TRBD1 (5 bases). What was sequenced was PBMCs. The TCR sequence derives from a woman aged 25 to 39 in good health and CMV-seronegative. CDR3 protein: CASSIQGEPGANVLTF. DNA for the CDR3: TGTGCCAGTAGTATCCAGGGTGAGCCTGGGGCCAACGTCCTGACTTTC.